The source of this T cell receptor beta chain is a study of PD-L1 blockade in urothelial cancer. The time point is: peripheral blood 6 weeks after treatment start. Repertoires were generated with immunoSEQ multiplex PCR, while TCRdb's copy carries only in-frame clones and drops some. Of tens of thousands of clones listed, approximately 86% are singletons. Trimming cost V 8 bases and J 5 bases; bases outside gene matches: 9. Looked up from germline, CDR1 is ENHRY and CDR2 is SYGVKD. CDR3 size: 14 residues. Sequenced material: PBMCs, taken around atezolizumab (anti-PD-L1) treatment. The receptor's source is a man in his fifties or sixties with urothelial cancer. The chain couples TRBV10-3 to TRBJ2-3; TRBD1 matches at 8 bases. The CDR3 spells CAISVGQGQDTQYF. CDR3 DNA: TGTGCCATCTCCGTTGGACAGGGACAAGATACGCAGTATTTT.